This entry describes one T cell receptor (beta chain). This entry belongs to a study of blood T cell repertoires in COVID-19. Measured with immunoSEQ multiplex PCR; TCRdb has only the in-frame clones, and not every one. The sample has over 85,000 clones; 60% to 80% are singletons. The CDR3 length is 12 residues. The ends were cut back, 7 bases at V and 7 bases at J, with 13 bases in the middle. Germline values: CDR1 SNHLY, CDR2 FYNNEI. Source material: peripheral blood. The chain uses TRBV2 and TRBJ2-5; D uncertain. The TCR was taken from a woman aged 80 or older with active or convalescent COVID-19. CDR3 bases: TGTGCCAGCAAGGAGAGCTTTGGGACCCAGTACTTC. It is translated as CASKESFGTQYF.